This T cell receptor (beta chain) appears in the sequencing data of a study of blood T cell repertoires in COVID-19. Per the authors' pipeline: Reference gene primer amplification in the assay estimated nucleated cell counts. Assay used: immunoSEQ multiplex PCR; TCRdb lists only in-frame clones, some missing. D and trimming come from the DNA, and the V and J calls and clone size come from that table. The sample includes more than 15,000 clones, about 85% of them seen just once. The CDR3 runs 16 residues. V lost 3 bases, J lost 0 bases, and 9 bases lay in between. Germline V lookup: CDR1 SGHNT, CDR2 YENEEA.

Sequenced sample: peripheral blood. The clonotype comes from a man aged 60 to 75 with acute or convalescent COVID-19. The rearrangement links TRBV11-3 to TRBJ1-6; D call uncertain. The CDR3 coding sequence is TGTGCCAGCAGCTTGTCCGGGAGCTCCTATAATTCACCCCTCCACTTT. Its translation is CASSLSGSSYNSPLHF.